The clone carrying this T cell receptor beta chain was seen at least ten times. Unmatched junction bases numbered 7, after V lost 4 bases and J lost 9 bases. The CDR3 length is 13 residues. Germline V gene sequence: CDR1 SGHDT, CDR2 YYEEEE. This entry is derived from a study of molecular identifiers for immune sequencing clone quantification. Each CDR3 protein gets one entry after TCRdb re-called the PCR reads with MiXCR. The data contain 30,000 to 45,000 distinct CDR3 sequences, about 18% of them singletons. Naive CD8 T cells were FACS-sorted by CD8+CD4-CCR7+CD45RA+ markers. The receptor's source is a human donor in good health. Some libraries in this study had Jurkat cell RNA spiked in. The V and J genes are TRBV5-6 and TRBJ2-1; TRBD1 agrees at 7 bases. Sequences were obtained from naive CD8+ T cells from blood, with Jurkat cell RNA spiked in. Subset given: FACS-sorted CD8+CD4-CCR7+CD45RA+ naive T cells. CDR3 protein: CASSTTGVGEQFF. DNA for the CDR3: TGTGCCAGCAGCACAACAGGGGTTGGTGAGCAGTTCTTC.